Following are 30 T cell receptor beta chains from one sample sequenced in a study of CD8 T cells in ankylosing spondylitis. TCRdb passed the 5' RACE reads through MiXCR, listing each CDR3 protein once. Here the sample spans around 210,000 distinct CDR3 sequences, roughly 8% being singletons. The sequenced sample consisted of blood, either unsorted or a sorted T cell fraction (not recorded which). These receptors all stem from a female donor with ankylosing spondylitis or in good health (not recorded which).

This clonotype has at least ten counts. The CDR3 DNA is TGTGCCAGCTCACCACCGGCGGGAGCTCGGGATGAGCAGTTCTTC. Protein product: CASSPPAGARDEQFF. The chain is built from TRBV18 and TRBJ2-1; the match to TRBD2 covers 7 bases. CDR3 length: 15 amino acids. V shed 0 bases, J shed 8 bases, and the junction held 7 bases outside the gene matches. CDR1 and CDR2 from the germline V gene are KGHSH and LQKENI. The full variable domain, rest sourced from reference TRBV18 and TRBJ2-1, is NAGVMQNPRHLVRRRGQEARLRCSPMKGHSHVYWYRQLPEEGLKFMVYLQKENIIDESGMPKERFSAEFPKEGPSILRIQQVVRGDSAAYFCASSPPAGARDEQFFGPGTRLTVL.

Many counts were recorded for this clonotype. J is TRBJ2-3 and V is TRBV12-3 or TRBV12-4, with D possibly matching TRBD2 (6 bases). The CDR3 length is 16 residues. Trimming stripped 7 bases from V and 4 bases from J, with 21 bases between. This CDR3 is CASNFHWGERADTQYF. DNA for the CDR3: TGTGCCAGCAATTTCCACTGGGGGGAACGGGCAGATACGCAGTATTTT.

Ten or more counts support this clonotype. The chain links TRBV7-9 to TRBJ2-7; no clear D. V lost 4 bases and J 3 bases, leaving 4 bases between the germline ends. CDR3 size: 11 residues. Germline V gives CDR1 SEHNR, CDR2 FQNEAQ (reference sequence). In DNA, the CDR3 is TGTGCCAGCAGCTCTATCTACGAGCAGTACTTC. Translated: CASSSIYEQYF.

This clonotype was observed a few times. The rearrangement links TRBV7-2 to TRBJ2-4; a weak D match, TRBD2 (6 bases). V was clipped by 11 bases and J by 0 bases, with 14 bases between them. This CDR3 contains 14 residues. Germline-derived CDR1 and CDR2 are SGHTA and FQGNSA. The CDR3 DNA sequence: TGTGCCTCAGCGGTAGCGGTAGCCAAAAACATTCAGTACTTC. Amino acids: CASAVAVAKNIQYF.

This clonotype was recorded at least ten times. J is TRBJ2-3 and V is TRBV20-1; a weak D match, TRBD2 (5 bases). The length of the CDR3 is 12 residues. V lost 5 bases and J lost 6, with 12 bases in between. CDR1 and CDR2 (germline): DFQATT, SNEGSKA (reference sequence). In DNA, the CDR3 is TGCAGTGCTTTCGCCCCGGGGGATACGCAGTATTTT. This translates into CSAFAPGDTQYF.

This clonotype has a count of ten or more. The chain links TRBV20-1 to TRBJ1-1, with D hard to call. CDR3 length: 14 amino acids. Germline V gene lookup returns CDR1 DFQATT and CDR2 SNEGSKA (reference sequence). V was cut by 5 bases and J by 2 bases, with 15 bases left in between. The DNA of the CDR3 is TGCAGTGCTTCAGAGATGGGCGGCAACACTGAAGCTTTCTTT. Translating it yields CSASEMGGNTEAFF.

For the CDR3, the DNA is TGCGCCAGGAGCATGGGACAGGGAGGCTACAATGAGCAGTTCTTC. The encoded protein is CARSMGQGGYNEQFF. This sequence joins TRBV5-1 and TRBJ2-1, with 9 bases identical to TRBD1. The ends lost 8 bases at V and 3 bases at J; junction bases unmatched: 9. CDR1 SGHRS and CDR2 YFSETQ come from the germline V gene. This CDR3 has 15 amino acids.

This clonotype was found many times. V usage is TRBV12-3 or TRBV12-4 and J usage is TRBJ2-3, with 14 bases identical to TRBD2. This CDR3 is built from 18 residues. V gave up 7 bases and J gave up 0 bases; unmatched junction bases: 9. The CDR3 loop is CASTMGLAGVISTDTQYF. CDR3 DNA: TGTGCCAGCACAATGGGACTAGCGGGAGTCATAAGCACAGATACGCAGTATTTT.

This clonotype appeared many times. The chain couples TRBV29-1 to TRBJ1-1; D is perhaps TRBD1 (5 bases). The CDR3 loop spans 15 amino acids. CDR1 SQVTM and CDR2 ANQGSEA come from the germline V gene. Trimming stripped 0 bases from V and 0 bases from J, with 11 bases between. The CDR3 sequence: CSVEEKWGMNTEAFF. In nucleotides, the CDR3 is TGCAGCGTTGAAGAAAAATGGGGGATGAACACTGAAGCTTTCTTT.

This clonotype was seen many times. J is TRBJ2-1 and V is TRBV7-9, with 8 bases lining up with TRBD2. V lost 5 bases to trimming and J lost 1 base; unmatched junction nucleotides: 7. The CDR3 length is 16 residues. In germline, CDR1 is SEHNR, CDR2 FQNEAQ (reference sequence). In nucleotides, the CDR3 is TGTGCCAGCAGCCAAATAGCGGGAAGGTCCTACAATGAGCAGTTCTTC. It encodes CASSQIAGRSYNEQFF.

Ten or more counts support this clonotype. The chain's CDR3 is CASSLVSVTRRAPYNEQFF. CDR3 nucleotide sequence: TGTGCCAGCAGCCTTGTATCTGTAACCCGGAGGGCCCCCTACAATGAGCAGTTCTTC. The rearrangement uses TRBV7-6 and TRBJ2-1, with a possible D match to TRBD2 (6 bases). Germline V CDR1 and CDR2: SGHVS, FNYEAQ. This CDR3 has 19 amino acids. Trimming shortened V by 5 bases and J by 2 bases, and 25 bases separated the two germline ends.

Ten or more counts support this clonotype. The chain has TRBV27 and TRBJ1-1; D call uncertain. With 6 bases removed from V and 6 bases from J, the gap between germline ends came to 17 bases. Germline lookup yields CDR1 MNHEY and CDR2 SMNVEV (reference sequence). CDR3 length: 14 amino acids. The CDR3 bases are TGTGCCAGCAGCCGGACCCTACTACCGGCTGAAGCTTTCTTT. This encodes CASSRTLLPAEAFF.

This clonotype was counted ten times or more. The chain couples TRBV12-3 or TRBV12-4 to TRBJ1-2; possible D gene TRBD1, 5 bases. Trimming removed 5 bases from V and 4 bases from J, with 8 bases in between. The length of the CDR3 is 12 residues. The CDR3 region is CASSGGAYGYTF. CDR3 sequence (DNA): TGTGCCAGCAGTGGGGGAGCCTATGGCTACACCTTC.

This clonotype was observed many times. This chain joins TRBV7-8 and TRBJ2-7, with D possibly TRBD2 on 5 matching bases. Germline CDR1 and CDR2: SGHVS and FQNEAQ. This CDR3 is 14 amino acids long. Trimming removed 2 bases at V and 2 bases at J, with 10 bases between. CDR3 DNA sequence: TGTGCCAGCAGCTTACTTGGACTGACCTACGAGCAGTACTTC. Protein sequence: CASSLLGLTYEQYF.

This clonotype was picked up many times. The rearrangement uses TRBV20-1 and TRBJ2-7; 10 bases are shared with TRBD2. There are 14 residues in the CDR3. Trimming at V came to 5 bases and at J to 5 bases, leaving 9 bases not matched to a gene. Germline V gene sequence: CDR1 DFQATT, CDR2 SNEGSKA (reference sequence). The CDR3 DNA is TGCAGTGCTGCCTCCGGGACTAGCGTCCACGAGCAGTACTTC. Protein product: CSAASGTSVHEQYF.

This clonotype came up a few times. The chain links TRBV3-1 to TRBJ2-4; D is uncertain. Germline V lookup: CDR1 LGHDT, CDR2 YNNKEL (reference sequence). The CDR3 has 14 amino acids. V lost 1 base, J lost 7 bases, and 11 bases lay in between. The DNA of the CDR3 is TGTGCCAGCAGCCAAGTCCAGCCCGGGAACATTCAGTACTTC. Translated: CASSQVQPGNIQYF. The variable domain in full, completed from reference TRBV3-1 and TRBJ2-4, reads DTAVSQTPKYLVTQMGNDKSIKCEQNLGHDTMYWYKQDSKKFLKIMFSYNNKELIINETVPNRFSPKSPDKAHLNLHINSLELGDSAVYFCASSQVQPGNIQYFGAGTRLSVL.

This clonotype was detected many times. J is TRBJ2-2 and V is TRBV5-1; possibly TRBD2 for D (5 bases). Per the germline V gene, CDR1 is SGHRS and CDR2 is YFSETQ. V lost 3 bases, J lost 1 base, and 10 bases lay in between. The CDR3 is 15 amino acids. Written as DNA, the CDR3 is TGCGCCAGCAGCTCCTACGGGGAGAACACCGGGGAGCTGTTTTTT. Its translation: CASSSYGENTGELFF.

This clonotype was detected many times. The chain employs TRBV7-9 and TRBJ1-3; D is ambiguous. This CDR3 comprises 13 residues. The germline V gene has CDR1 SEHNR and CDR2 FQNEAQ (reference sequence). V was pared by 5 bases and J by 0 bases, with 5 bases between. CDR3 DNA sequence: TGTGCCAGCAGCCCGAGCTCTGGAAACACCATATATTTT. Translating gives CASSPSSGNTIYF.

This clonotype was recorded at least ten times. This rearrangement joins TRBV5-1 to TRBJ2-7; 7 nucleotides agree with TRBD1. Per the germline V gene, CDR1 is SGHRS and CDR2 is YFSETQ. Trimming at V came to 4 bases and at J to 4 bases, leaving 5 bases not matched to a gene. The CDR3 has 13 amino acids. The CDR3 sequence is CASSGIQGYEQYF. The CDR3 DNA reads TGCGCCAGCAGCGGTATACAGGGGTACGAGCAGTACTTC. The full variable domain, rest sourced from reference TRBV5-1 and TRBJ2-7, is KAGVTQTPRYLIKTRGQQVTLSCSPISGHRSVSWYQQTPGQGLQFLFEYFSETQRNKGNFPGRFSGRQFSNSRSEMNVSTLELGDSALYLCASSGIQGYEQYFGPGTRLTVT.

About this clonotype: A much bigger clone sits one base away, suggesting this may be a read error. The CDR3 coding sequence is TGTGCCAGCAGCTGGGACAGGGTTTCCTACAATGAGCAGTTCTTC. This encodes CASSWDRVSYNEQFF. This sequence joins TRBV5-5 and TRBJ2-1, with 9 positions matching TRBD1. V was clipped by 3 bases and J by 1 base; unmatched bases: 2. The CDR3 is 15 amino acids. Germline V lookup: CDR1 SGHKS, CDR2 YYEKEE (reference sequence).

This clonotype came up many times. In nucleotides, the CDR3 is TGTGCCAGCAGCTTAATTAGCGGGAGGCCTGGCTCCTACAATGAGCAGTTCTTC. Its translation: CASSLISGRPGSYNEQFF. This sequence joins TRBV7-3 and TRBJ2-1, with TRBD2 identical over 10 bases. V was clipped by 1 base and J by 0 bases; unmatched bases: 6. The CDR3 extends over 18 amino acids. Germline-derived CDR1 and CDR2 are SGHTA and FQGTGA.

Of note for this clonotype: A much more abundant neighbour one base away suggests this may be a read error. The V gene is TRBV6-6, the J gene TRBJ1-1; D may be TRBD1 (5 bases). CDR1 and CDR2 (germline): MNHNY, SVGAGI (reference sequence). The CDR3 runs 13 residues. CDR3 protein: CASSYVDNTEVFF. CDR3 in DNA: TGTGCCAGCAGTTACGTGGACAACACTGAAGTTTTCTTT.

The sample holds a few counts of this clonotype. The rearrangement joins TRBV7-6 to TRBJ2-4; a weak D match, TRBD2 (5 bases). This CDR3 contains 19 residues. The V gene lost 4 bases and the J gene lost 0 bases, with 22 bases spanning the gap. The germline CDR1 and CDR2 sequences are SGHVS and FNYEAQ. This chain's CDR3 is CASSSEPDLTGIAKNIQYF. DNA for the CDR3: TGTGCCAGCAGCTCCGAACCGGACCTAACGGGGATAGCCAAAAACATTCAGTACTTC.

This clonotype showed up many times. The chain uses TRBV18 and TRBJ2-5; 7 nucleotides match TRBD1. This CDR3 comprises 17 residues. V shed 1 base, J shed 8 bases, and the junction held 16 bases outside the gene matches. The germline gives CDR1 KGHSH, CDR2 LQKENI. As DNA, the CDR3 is TGTGCCAGCTCACCACTCATTTACCGGGACAGCCTAAGAACCCAGTACTTC. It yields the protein CASSPLIYRDSLRTQYF.

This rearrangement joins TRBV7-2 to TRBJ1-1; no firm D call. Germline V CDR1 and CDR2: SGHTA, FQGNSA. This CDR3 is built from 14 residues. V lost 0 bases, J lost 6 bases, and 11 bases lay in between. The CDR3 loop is CASSLAWGRSEAFF. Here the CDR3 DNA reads TGTGCCAGCAGCTTAGCGTGGGGAAGATCTGAAGCTTTCTTT.

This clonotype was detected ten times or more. DNA for the CDR3: TGTGCCAGCAGTTACACAGGGGTGGACACCGGGGAGCTGTTTTTT. Translated, it gives CASSYTGVDTGELFF. The chain carries TRBV6-2 or TRBV6-3 and TRBJ2-2; 7 bases map to TRBD1. The CDR3 spans 15 residues. From germline, CDR1 is MNHEY and CDR2 SVGEGT. The J segment lost 3 bases and the V segment lost 2 bases, leaving 3 bases of the junction unmatched.

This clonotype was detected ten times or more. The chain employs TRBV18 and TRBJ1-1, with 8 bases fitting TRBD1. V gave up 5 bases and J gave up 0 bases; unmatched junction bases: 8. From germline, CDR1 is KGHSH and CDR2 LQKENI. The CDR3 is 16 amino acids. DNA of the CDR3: TGTGCCAGCTCAGACCGTCGACAGGGGATGAACACTGAAGCTTTCTTT. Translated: CASSDRRQGMNTEAFF.

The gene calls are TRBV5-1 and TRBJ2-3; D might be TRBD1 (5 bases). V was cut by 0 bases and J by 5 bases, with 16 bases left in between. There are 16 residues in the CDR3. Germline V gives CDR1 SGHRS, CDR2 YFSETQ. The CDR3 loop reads CASSLVGPDTGDTQYF. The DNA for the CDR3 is TGCGCCAGCAGCTTGGTGGGTCCTGATACAGGAGATACGCAGTATTTT.

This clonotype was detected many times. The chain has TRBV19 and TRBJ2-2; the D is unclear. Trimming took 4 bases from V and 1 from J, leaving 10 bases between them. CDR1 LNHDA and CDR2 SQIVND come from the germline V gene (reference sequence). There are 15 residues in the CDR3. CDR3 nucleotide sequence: TGTGCCAGTAGTACACACTCCCTGAACACCGGGGAGCTGTTTTTT. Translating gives CASSTHSLNTGELFF. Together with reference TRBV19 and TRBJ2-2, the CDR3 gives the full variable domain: DGGITQSPKYLFRKEGQNVTLSCEQNLNHDAMYWYRQDPGQGLRLIYYSQIVNDFQKGDIAEGYSVSREKKESFPLTVTSAQKNPTAFYLCASSTHSLNTGELFFGEGSRLTVL.

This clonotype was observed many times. The CDR3 coding sequence is TGTGCCAGCAGCCCAACCGGGACTAGGGGGTACGAGCAGTACTTC. Translating gives CASSPTGTRGYEQYF. V gene TRBV7-2 combines with J gene TRBJ2-7, with 8 positions matching TRBD2. The ends lost 5 bases at V and 4 bases at J; junction bases unmatched: 10. The CDR3 runs to 15 residues. Looked up from germline, CDR1 is SGHTA and CDR2 is FQGNSA. Complete variable domain (other parts from reference TRBV7-2 and TRBJ2-7): GAGVSQSPSNKVTEKGKDVELRCDPISGHTALYWYRQSLGQGLEFLIYFQGNSAPDKSGLPSDRFSAERTGGSVSTLTIQRTQQEDSAVYLCASSPTGTRGYEQYFGPGTRLTVT.